This TCR beta chain originates from a study of Ad26.COV2.S vaccination and SARS-CoV-2 variants. This CDR3 spans 14 amino acids. V lost 3 bases, J lost 2 bases, and 9 bases lay in between. CDR1 and CDR2 (germline): LNHDA, SQIVND (reference sequence). Repertoires were generated with immunoSEQ multiplex PCR, while TCRdb's copy carries only in-frame clones and drops some. The sample includes about 680,000 clones, roughly 90% of them seen just once. As for treatment: about 20 received Ad26.COV2.S at low or high dose, single or two shots; a few received placebo; per-sample allocation not given. Collection of samples fell on day 63 after the first vaccine or placebo injection.

The sequencing here drew on peripheral blood, taken in a trial of Ad26.COV2.S vaccine versus placebo. V gene TRBV19 combines with J gene TRBJ2-3, with D perhaps matching TRBD1 (6 bases). This TCR came from a person between 18 and 60 years old who received the Ad26.COV2.S COVID-19 vaccine or a placebo. The CDR3 sequence is CASSMGHSTDTQYF. Here the CDR3 DNA reads TGTGCCAGTAGTATGGGACACTCCACAGATACGCAGTATTTT.